A single sample gave rise to the 32 T cell receptor beta chains below, sequenced in a study of T cells in Graves' hyperthyroidism and ophthalmopathy. Authors of the study amplified TCR beta CDR3 regions from RNA transcripts. An initial round of RT-PCR targeting the TCR CDR3 relied on the HTBI primer set. MiXCR, run by TCRdb on the multiplex PCR reads, gives a single entry per CDR3 protein. The sample lists under 350,000 distinct CDR3 sequences; around a fifth were seen once. The sequenced material came from blood. All receptors come from a woman aged 45-59 years with Graves' hyperthyroidism.

At least ten counts were recorded for this clonotype. The J gene is TRBJ2-7, the V gene TRBV7-9; D is perhaps TRBD2 (7 bases). The CDR3 is 15 amino acids. The V end lost 5 bases, the J end lost 5 bases, and 19 bases lay between the germline ends. Germline CDR1 and CDR2: SEHNR and FQNEAQ (reference sequence). The CDR3 spells CASSPGGGAKNEQYF. The DNA for the CDR3 is TGTGCCAGCAGCCCCGGCGGGGGCGCAAAAAACGAGCAGTACTTC.

In its sample, this clonotype was seen many times. The chain joins TRBV20-1 to TRBJ2-3; no definite D call. The V end was cut by 2 bases, the J end by 1 base, with 10 bases between. CDR3 size: 14 residues. Germline CDR1 is DFQATT and CDR2 is SNEGSKA (reference sequence). DNA for the CDR3: TGCAGTGCTAGAACCGTCCCCGGCACAGATACGCAGTATTTT. This translates into CSARTVPGTDTQYF.

There are many counts of this clonotype. Written as DNA, the CDR3 is TGTGCCAGCAGAGGCCCCACTGAAGCTTTCTTT. It encodes CASRGPTEAFF. The chain links TRBV6-1 to TRBJ1-1, with D hard to call. Per germline, CDR1 MNHNS and CDR2 SASEGT. The V end was cut by 6 bases, the J end by 4 bases, with 6 bases between. The CDR3 length is 11 residues.

This clonotype was seen repeatedly, ten times or more. The gene calls are TRBV6-1 and TRBJ1-2; TRBD1 might be the D (5 bases). Between the trimmed V and J ends, which lost 6 bases and 9 bases, there was a span of 20 bases. The CDR3 is 14 amino acids. From germline, CDR1 is MNHNS and CDR2 SASEGT. CDR3: CASRKDISIGSYTF. The CDR3 region has the DNA TGTGCCAGCAGAAAGGACATTTCGATAGGGAGCTACACCTTC.

This clonotype was seen many times. The chain combines TRBV28 with TRBJ2-3, with TRBD2 matching 12 bases. The junction had 8 bases not matched to a gene; V was cut back by 6 bases and J by 7 bases. The CDR3 extends over 15 amino acids. Per the germline V gene, CDR1 is MDHEN and CDR2 is SYDVKM. For the CDR3, the DNA is TGTGCCAGCAGCAAACTAGCGGGAGGTTTTTATACGCAGTATTTT. Translated: CASSKLAGGFYTQYF.

The chain joins TRBV28 to TRBJ2-4; no reliable D call. Trimming took 5 bases from V and 1 from J, leaving 15 bases between them. The CDR3 runs 16 residues. Germline V gene data show CDR1 as MDHEN and CDR2 as SYDVKM. CDR3 in DNA: TGTGCCAGCAGTCCGCAACCTGGACGGGCCAAAAACATTCAGTACTTC. Its translation: CASSPQPGRAKNIQYF.

This clonotype was counted ten times or more. J is TRBJ2-6 and V is TRBV12-3 or TRBV12-4; possibly TRBD2 for D (7 bases). CDR3 size: 15 residues. Trimming took 4 bases from V and 4 from J, leaving 11 bases between them. The CDR3 nucleotides read TGTGCCAGCAGTTCGGGGGGCGCCGGGGCCAACGTCCTGACTTTC. Protein sequence: CASSSGGAGANVLTF.

Ten or more counts support this clonotype. The rearrangement links TRBV28 to TRBJ1-3, with D unclear. Looked up from germline, CDR1 is MDHEN and CDR2 is SYDVKM. Deletions cut 3 bases from V and 0 bases from J, with 0 bases between. The CDR3 has 12 residues. The CDR3 is CASSFSGNTIYF. The CDR3 region has the DNA TGTGCCAGCAGTTTCTCTGGAAACACCATATATTTT.

This clonotype was counted ten times or more. The chain uses TRBV20-1 and TRBJ1-1; D is uncertain. The CDR3 loop spans 14 amino acids. The germline V gene encodes CDR1 DFQATT and CDR2 SNEGSKA (reference sequence). V was shortened by 3 bases and J by 7 bases, with 18 bases between the two germline ends. CDR3 sequence (DNA): TGCAGTGCTAGTGTACGTTCAGGCTCCGGTGAAGCTTTCTTT. It encodes CSASVRSGSGEAFF.

Of note for this clonotype: This clone may be a read error of a much larger clone one base away. The chain has TRBV7-8 and TRBJ2-2; perhaps TRBD1 as D (6 bases). Per germline, CDR1 SGHVS and CDR2 FQNEAQ. The CDR3 sequence is 14 residues long. Trimming took 5 bases from V and 6 from J, leaving 13 bases between them. The chain's CDR3 is CASSQNRVAGELFF. CDR3 DNA: TGTGCCAGCAGCCAAAACAGGGTTGCCGGGGAGCTGTTTTTT.

This clonotype was seen repeatedly, ten times or more. V is TRBV2 and J is TRBJ1-6, with D unresolved. The CDR3 totals 14 residues. Trimming removed 1 base at V and 7 bases at J, with 8 bases between. The germline V gene has CDR1 SNHLY and CDR2 FYNNEI. CDR3 coding DNA: TGTGCCAGCAGTGAAGGCAGAAAGAATTCACCCCTCCACTTT. This translates into CASSEGRKNSPLHF.

The sample holds many counts of this clonotype. In DNA, the CDR3 is TGTGCCAGCAGTACGCCGCTGGTTACGCAGTATTTT. Amino acids: CASSTPLVTQYF. The chain joins TRBV28 to TRBJ2-3; D is unresolved. This CDR3 region has 12 residues. In germline, CDR1 is MDHEN, CDR2 SYDVKM. Between the trimmed V and J ends, which lost 5 bases and 8 bases, there was a span of 11 bases.

The V gene is TRBV18, the J gene TRBJ1-2; 8 nucleotides align to TRBD1. The V gene's germline CDR1 is KGHSH and CDR2 LQKENI. After removal of 1 base from V and 4 bases from J, the junction contained 11 bases not matched to a gene. The length of the CDR3 is 17 residues. CDR3 nucleotide sequence: TGTGCCAGCTCACCACAGGACAGGGTGAAGTGGACCTATGGCTACACCTTC. Encoded protein: CASSPQDRVKWTYGYTF.

There are a few counts of this clonotype. The genes are TRBV4-1 and TRBJ2-3; TRBD1 might be the D (6 bases). Trimming left V 2 bases short and J 9 bases short, with 15 bases between. Looked up from germline, CDR1 is MGHRA and CDR2 is YSYEKL. CDR3 length equals 14 residues. The CDR3 reads CASSQTTDSLTQYF. CDR3 bases: TGCGCCAGCAGCCAAACCACGGACAGCTTAACGCAGTATTTT.

The chain links TRBV24-1 to TRBJ2-3; perhaps TRBD2 as D (5 bases). The germline gives CDR1 KGHDR, CDR2 SFDVKD. V lost 6 bases and J 3 bases, leaving 15 bases between the germline ends. This CDR3 region has 15 residues. The chain's CDR3 is CATSLDNRGTDTQYF. As DNA, the CDR3 is TGTGCCACCAGTCTAGATAACAGAGGGACAGATACGCAGTATTTT.

This clonotype was observed at least ten times. This chain uses TRBV11-2 with TRBJ2-7; D is unresolved. CDR1 SGHAT and CDR2 FQNNGV come from the germline V gene. Trimming pared 0 bases from V and 1 base from J, leaving 7 bases between. The CDR3 runs to 14 residues. CDR3 DNA: TGTGCCAGCAGCTTAGATAAAGGGTCCTACGAGCAGTACTTC. This encodes CASSLDKGSYEQYF.

This clonotype was observed at least ten times. The rearrangement links TRBV27 to TRBJ2-5; the D is unclear. V lost 4 bases and J 1 base, leaving 7 bases between the germline ends. This CDR3 has 13 amino acids. Per the germline V gene, CDR1 is MNHEY and CDR2 is SMNVEV (reference sequence). CDR3 DNA sequence: TGTGCCAGCAGTTCGCAATTCCAAGAGACCCAGTACTTC. As protein: CASSSQFQETQYF.

This clonotype was counted at least ten times. The chain links TRBV6-6 to TRBJ2-7; TRBD2 matches 9 bases. Trimming removed 0 bases from V and 7 bases from J; junction bases left unmatched: 10. The CDR3 is 16 amino acids. Germline CDR1 is MNHNY and CDR2 is SVGAGI (reference sequence). The CDR3 here is CASSYSTPSGNEEQYF. The CDR3 DNA sequence: TGTGCCAGCAGTTACTCGACCCCTAGCGGGAATGAAGAGCAGTACTTC.

This clonotype has just a few counts. The chain carries TRBV11-2 and TRBJ2-7; 7 bases align to TRBD2. CDR3 size: 13 residues. Germline V gene sequence: CDR1 SGHAT, CDR2 FQNNGV. The junction had 4 bases not matched to a gene; V was cut back by 4 bases and J by 4 bases. The CDR3, as DNA: TGTGCCAGCAGCTGGGGAGGGAGTTACGAGCAGTACTTC. Its protein is CASSWGGSYEQYF.

This clonotype was counted ten times or more. The chain is built from TRBV28 and TRBJ1-4, with D hard to call. This CDR3 comprises 15 residues. The germline V and J ends were trimmed by 2 bases and 4 bases, with 11 bases remaining between them. CDR1 and CDR2 from the germline V gene are MDHEN and SYDVKM. CDR3 nucleotide sequence: TGTGCCAGCAGTTTAGCAGGACCGATTAATGAAAAACTGTTTTTT. Its translation is CASSLAGPINEKLFF.

Many counts were recorded for this clonotype. The V call is TRBV20-1, the J call TRBJ2-2; 8 bases are a match to TRBD2. V lost 5 bases, J lost 6 bases, and 8 bases stayed unmatched. The germline V gene has CDR1 DFQATT and CDR2 SNEGSKA (reference sequence). The CDR3 runs to 14 residues. The CDR3 loop is CSAARAGGAGELFF. CDR3 DNA: TGCAGTGCTGCGCGGGCGGGAGGAGCCGGGGAGCTGTTTTTT.

This clonotype was detected many times. The CDR3 here is CASSPETWTQLTDTQYF. The CDR3 DNA reads TGTGCCAGCAGCCCAGAAACCTGGACACAGCTCACAGATACGCAGTATTTT. The rearrangement links TRBV14 to TRBJ2-3; TRBD1 is a possible D gene (5 bases). Germline CDR1 is SGHDN and CDR2 is FVKESK. The germline V and J ends were trimmed by 4 bases and 2 bases, with 19 bases remaining between them. The CDR3 extends over 17 amino acids.

This clonotype has more than one count but fewer than ten. The rearrangement joins TRBV6-1 to TRBJ1-2, with 10 bases lining up with TRBD1. After removal of 10 bases from V and 5 bases from J, the junction contained 10 bases not matched to a gene. CDR1 is MNHNS, CDR2 SASEGT, per germline. The CDR3 sequence is 14 residues long. The CDR3 nucleotides read TGTGCCATCCTCCGGGACAGGGGCCTATATGGCTACACCTTC. Protein: CAILRDRGLYGYTF.

V is TRBV5-4 and J is TRBJ2-2; the D gene is possibly TRBD1 (5 bases). Germline lookup yields CDR1 SGHNT and CDR2 YYREEE (reference sequence). The CDR3 length is 16 residues. V was cut by 3 bases and J by 1 base, with 13 bases left in between. The CDR3 DNA follows: TGTGCCAGCAGCTCCTCGGGTAGGGGGAACACCGGGGAGCTGTTTTTT. It specifies CASSSSGRGNTGELFF.

The V call is TRBV19, the J call TRBJ1-1, with no clear D. The V and J ends lost 3 bases and 4 bases respectively, with 9 bases between them. The V gene's germline CDR1 is LNHDA and CDR2 SQIVND (reference sequence). This CDR3 has 13 residues. The CDR3 DNA reads TGTGCCAGTAGTATGGCGCTAGCCACTGAAGCTTTCTTT. As protein: CASSMALATEAFF. The whole variable domain, remainder taken from reference TRBV19 and TRBJ1-1, is DGGITQSPKYLFRKEGQNVTLSCEQNLNHDAMYWYRQDPGQGLRLIYYSQIVNDFQKGDIAEGYSVSREKKESFPLTVTSAQKNPTAFYLCASSMALATEAFFGQGTRLTVV.

The sample holds many counts of this clonotype. This chain connects TRBV7-3 to TRBJ2-7; D is uncertain. Germline loops: CDR1 SGHTA, CDR2 FQGTGA. Trimming removed 2 bases at V and 7 bases at J, with 12 bases between. The CDR3 spans 13 residues. In DNA form, the CDR3 reads TGTGCCAGCAGCTTATCTACGGCAAGAGAGCAGTACTTC. Translated, it gives CASSLSTAREQYF.

This clonotype was detected many times. CDR3 DNA sequence: TGTGCCAGCAGCTTAGCGTCAGCCAACACTGAAGCTTTCTTT. Its protein is CASSLASANTEAFF. This chain uses TRBV7-9 with TRBJ1-1; D is uncertain. Trimming stripped 0 bases from V and 2 bases from J, with 7 bases between. CDR1 and CDR2 (germline): SEHNR, FQNEAQ (reference sequence). This CDR3 region has 14 residues.

Remarks on this clonotype: A much larger clone lies one base from this, so it may be a read error. The V call is TRBV20-1, the J call TRBJ2-7; D uncertain. Germline V CDR1 and CDR2: DFQATT, SNEGSKA (reference sequence). Trimming took 1 base from V and 3 from J, leaving 13 bases between them. This CDR3 is built from 14 residues. The CDR3 DNA follows: TGCAGTGCTAGAGGATTTGAGGTAAACTACGAGCAGTACTTC. Translation gives CSARGFEVNYEQYF.

This clonotype has at least ten counts. The V call is TRBV6-1, the J call TRBJ1-1; D not certain. The CDR3 runs to 14 residues. Trimming took off 5 bases at V and 3 bases at J, with 13 bases between the two ends. Per germline, CDR1 MNHNS and CDR2 SASEGT. CDR3: CASSPQGGYTEAFF. CDR3 nucleotides: TGTGCCAGCAGTCCACAAGGAGGATACACTGAAGCTTTCTTT.

This CDR3 reads CASSPKQIQETQYF. As DNA, the CDR3 is TGTGCCAGCTCACCAAAACAGATTCAAGAGACCCAGTACTTC. The V gene is TRBV18, the J gene TRBJ2-5; no definite D call. This CDR3 spans 14 amino acids. Trimming stripped 2 bases from V and 2 bases from J, with 9 bases between. Germline V gives CDR1 KGHSH, CDR2 LQKENI.

This clonotype was counted at least ten times. This chain uses TRBV28 with TRBJ2-2, with 8 bases lining up with TRBD1. The J segment lost 1 base and the V segment lost 6 bases, leaving 4 bases of the junction unmatched. CDR1 is MDHEN, CDR2 SYDVKM, per germline. The CDR3 runs 15 residues. This CDR3 reads CASRTGTGNTGELFF. The CDR3 DNA reads TGTGCCAGCAGGACCGGGACAGGGAACACCGGGGAGCTGTTTTTT.

This sequence joins TRBV6-6 and TRBJ1-3; D gene ambiguous. Germline V gives CDR1 MNHNY, CDR2 SVGAGI (reference sequence). This CDR3 is built from 15 residues. With 0 bases removed from V and 0 bases from J, the gap between germline ends came to 6 bases. In DNA form, the CDR3 reads TGTGCCAGCAGTTACTCGATGCACTCTGGAAACACCATATATTTT. Its translation is CASSYSMHSGNTIYF.